Included here is one T cell receptor beta chain sequence, with context. This sample stems from a study of regulatory T cells in long-lasting Graves disease. As for the study in general: Over 5 years on antithyroid drugs plus positive TSH receptor antibodies marked Graves' disease as persistent.

Specified time point: persistent/refractory GD, antithyroid drugs over 5 years with positive TRAb. Isolated PBMC RNA provided the starting material for the TCR library. J lost 7 bases, V lost 6 bases, and 10 bases had no gene match. The CDR3 has 16 residues. The germline CDR1 and CDR2 sequences are MNHNS and SASEGT. Sequencing libraries for TCR beta were prepared with iRepertoire HTBI primers and Arm-PCR of CDR3 regions. TCRdb independently ran MiXCR on the multiplex PCR reads; one entry per CDR3 protein. Of around 300,000 distinct CDR3 sequences listed, 20% to 25% are singletons. The receptor's source is a female donor with Graves disease. This chain links TRBV6-1 with TRBJ2-4, with 12 positions matching TRBD1. The sequenced sample was peripheral blood mononuclear cells (PBMCs), obtained when the disease was refractory, from a patient treated with antithyroid drugs. CDR3 in DNA: TGTGCCAGCAGCACCGCCGGGACAGGGGGCTTTAACATTCAGTACTTC. Protein: CASSTAGTGGFNIQYF.